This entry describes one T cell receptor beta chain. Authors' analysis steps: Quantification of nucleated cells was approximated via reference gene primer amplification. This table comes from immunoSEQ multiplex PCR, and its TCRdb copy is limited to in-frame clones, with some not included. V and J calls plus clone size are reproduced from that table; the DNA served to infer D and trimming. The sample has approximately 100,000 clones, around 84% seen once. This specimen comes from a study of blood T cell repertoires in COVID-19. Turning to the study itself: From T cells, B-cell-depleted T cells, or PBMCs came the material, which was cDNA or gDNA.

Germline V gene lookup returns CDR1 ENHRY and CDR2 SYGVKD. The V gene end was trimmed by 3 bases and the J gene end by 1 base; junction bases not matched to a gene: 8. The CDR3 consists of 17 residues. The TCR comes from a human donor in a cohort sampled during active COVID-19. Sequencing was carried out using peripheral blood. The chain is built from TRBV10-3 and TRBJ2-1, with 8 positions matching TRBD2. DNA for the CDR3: TGTGCCATCAGTGATGGCGGGGGGCTGAATTCCTACAATGAGCAGTTCTTC. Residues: CAISDGGGLNSYNEQFF.